Shown below are 22 T cell receptor beta chains from a single sample sequenced in a study of cytomegalovirus exposure and HLA in healthy donors. Data came from immunoSEQ multiplex PCR; TCRdb stores just in-frame clones and leaves some out. This repertoire shows 55,000 to 80,000 clones, about 95% found once; its top ten account for approximately 3.4%. The sequenced sample was PBMCs. The receptors derive from a man between 18 and 29 years old in good health and CMV-seronegative.

This chain uses TRBV27 with TRBJ2-7; 10 positions agree with TRBD1. The J segment lost 2 bases and the V segment lost 10 bases, leaving 11 bases of the junction unmatched. The CDR3 is 15 residues long. Germline-derived CDR1 and CDR2 are MNHEY and SMNVEV (reference sequence). As DNA, the CDR3 is TGTGCCACCGGGAGGGGGACAGGGGCCACCTACGAGCAGTACTTC. Protein product: CATGRGTGATYEQYF.

V is TRBV19 and J is TRBJ1-2; 8 nucleotides line up with TRBD1. CDR1 LNHDA and CDR2 SQIVND come from the germline V gene (reference sequence). Unmatched junction bases numbered 11, after V lost 3 bases and J lost 8 bases. The CDR3 sequence is 15 residues long. CDR3 in DNA: TGTGCCAGTAGTATGGGACAGGTTCTTTCGGGGGGCTACACCTTC. Amino acid sequence: CASSMGQVLSGGYTF.

The chain uses TRBV30 and TRBJ2-5, with D possibly TRBD2 on 7 matching bases. Trimming stripped 0 bases from V and 4 bases from J, with 12 bases between. The CDR3 contains 14 residues. CDR1 and CDR2 (germline): GTSNPN, SVGIG (reference sequence). CDR3 bases: TGTGCCTGGAGTGTAGGGGGGGCCGGAGAGACCCAGTACTTC. Encoded protein: CAWSVGGAGETQYF.

The rearrangement links TRBV28 to TRBJ2-5; tentative D call: TRBD2 (5 bases). The CDR3 loop spans 16 amino acids. Trimming pared 1 base from V and 3 bases from J, leaving 15 bases between. Germline V gene sequence: CDR1 MDHEN, CDR2 SYDVKM. The CDR3 sequence is CASSLYGKHGEETQYF. CDR3 nucleotides: TGTGCCAGCAGTTTATATGGCAAACACGGGGAAGAGACCCAGTACTTC.

Note on this clone: An end of the junction differs from the germline gene, which may be a read error. J is TRBJ1-1 and V is TRBV5-6; D is possibly TRBD1 (6 bases). Looked up from germline, CDR1 is SGHDT and CDR2 is YYEEEE. The CDR3 loop spans 13 amino acids. The CDR3 loop reads CASSLDRNTEAFF. CDR3 coding DNA: TGTGCCAGCAGTTTGGACAGGAACACTGAAGCTTTCTTT.

The chain combines TRBV7-9 with TRBJ2-7; D uncertain. Germline V gives CDR1 SEHNR, CDR2 FQNEAQ (reference sequence). The V end lost 5 bases, the J end lost 2 bases, and 7 bases lay between the germline ends. CDR3 size: 12 residues. The CDR3 DNA reads TGTGCCAGCAGCCCGCGCGCCTACGAGCAGTACTTC. Translated, it gives CASSPRAYEQYF.

The chain recombines TRBV7-2 with TRBJ1-5; D is unclear. The CDR3 length is 13 residues. From germline, CDR1 is SGHTA and CDR2 FQGNSA. V was trimmed by 4 bases and J by 6 bases, leaving 10 bases between them. The CDR3, as DNA: TGTGCCAGCAGCTACGGTGATGGTCAGCCCCAGCATTTT. This codes for CASSYGDGQPQHF.

This clone was seen more than once but under ten times. The V call is TRBV6-4, the J call TRBJ2-3; 10 bases fit TRBD1. This CDR3 is 15 amino acids long. CDR1 and CDR2 (germline): MRHNA, SNTAGT. J was trimmed by 1 base and V by 2 bases; bases with no gene match: 0. CDR3 bases: TGTGCCAGCAGTGACGGGACAGGGGGCACAGATACGCAGTATTTT. Translation: CASSDGTGGTDTQYF.

This sequence joins TRBV28 and TRBJ1-4; D gene unclear. V lost 3 bases to trimming and J lost 6 bases, with 17 bases between them. The CDR3 contains 16 residues. Germline values: CDR1 MDHEN, CDR2 SYDVKM. The CDR3 bases are TGTGCCAGCAGTTTGGACTGGGGAACAGTCTATGAAAAACTGTTTTTT. It is translated as CASSLDWGTVYEKLFF.

V usage is TRBV19 and J usage is TRBJ1-1; D remains ambiguous. V lost 5 bases and J lost 4, with 8 bases in between. This CDR3 spans 12 amino acids. Germline V gene data show CDR1 as LNHDA and CDR2 as SQIVND (reference sequence). The CDR3 loop reads CASSLNPTEAFF. The CDR3 nucleotides read TGTGCCAGTAGTCTAAACCCCACTGAAGCTTTCTTT.

CDR3 sequence (DNA): TGTGCCAGCACCTCCGGGACAGGGAACACCGGGGAGCTGTTTTTT. This encodes CASTSGTGNTGELFF. This chain joins TRBV6-6 and TRBJ2-2, with 8 bases matching TRBD1. The germline V gene has CDR1 MNHNY and CDR2 SVGAGI (reference sequence). With 7 bases clipped from V and 1 base from J, the junction kept 5 bases outside the gene matches. This CDR3 has 15 amino acids.

V and J are TRBV19 and TRBJ1-2, with D uncertain. The CDR3 is 12 amino acids. Germline V CDR1 and CDR2: LNHDA, SQIVND (reference sequence). Trimming took off 5 bases at V and 7 bases at J, with 11 bases between the two ends. The DNA of the CDR3 is TGTGCCAGTAGTCCGCTGACGGGTGGCTACACCTTC. It codes for CASSPLTGGYTF.

The V call is TRBV30, the J call TRBJ2-5; D gene unclear. The CDR3 totals 11 residues. Germline lookup yields CDR1 GTSNPN and CDR2 SVGIG (reference sequence). The germline V and J ends were trimmed by 2 bases and 5 bases, with 6 bases remaining between them. This chain's CDR3 is CAWSIQETQYF. CDR3 sequence (DNA): TGTGCCTGGAGTATCCAGGAGACCCAGTACTTC.

The chain links TRBV6-4 to TRBJ2-7; 8 bases map to TRBD1. V shed 9 bases and J 0 bases; nucleotides not matched to a gene: 13. The CDR3 is 16 residues long. Germline CDR1 is MRHNA and CDR2 is SNTAGT. CDR3 nucleotides: TGTGCCAGTCCCCGACAGGGGCCTCCTAGCTCCTACGAGCAGTACTTC. Protein product: CASPRQGPPSSYEQYF.

The chain joins TRBV18 to TRBJ2-2, with D tentatively TRBD1 (6 bases). The germline V and J ends were trimmed by 4 bases and 4 bases, with 10 bases remaining between them. Per the germline V gene, CDR1 is KGHSH and CDR2 is LQKENI. The CDR3 has 14 amino acids. The CDR3 reads CASSRTTGTGELFF. CDR3 in DNA: TGTGCCAGCTCACGTACGACAGGCACCGGGGAGCTGTTTTTT.

The chain has TRBV5-1 and TRBJ1-1; the D is unclear. Germline V lookup: CDR1 SGHRS, CDR2 YFSETQ. CDR3 length equals 14 residues. V was trimmed by 4 bases and J by 0 bases, leaving 10 bases between them. CDR3 in DNA: TGCGCCAGCAGCCGCATTGGAGTGAACACTGAAGCTTTCTTT. This translates into CASSRIGVNTEAFF.

Only one count was recorded for this clone. The rearrangement joins TRBV28 to TRBJ1-1; 7 nucleotides align to TRBD1. This CDR3 spans 15 amino acids. The germline V gene encodes CDR1 MDHEN and CDR2 SYDVKM. The ends lost 2 bases at V and 3 bases at J; junction bases unmatched: 6. CDR3 in DNA: TGTGCCAGCAGTTTAAGTACAGGGGTTTACACTGAAGCTTTCTTT. Translating gives CASSLSTGVYTEAFF.

The chain joins TRBV7-9 to TRBJ2-7; TRBD2 agrees at 13 bases. Per the germline V gene, CDR1 is SEHNR and CDR2 is FQNEAQ (reference sequence). Germline trimming cut 5 bases from V and 0 bases from J; bases unmatched to any gene: 10. This CDR3 has 18 residues. The CDR3 is CASSTGTSGELISYEQYF. The CDR3 bases are TGTGCCAGCAGCACCGGGACTAGCGGGGAACTGATCTCCTACGAGCAGTACTTC.

This rearrangement joins TRBV5-1 to TRBJ2-5; maybe TRBD2 (5 bases). Germline V CDR1 and CDR2: SGHRS, YFSETQ. V lost 0 bases and J lost 5, with 8 bases in between. The CDR3 consists of 13 residues. The CDR3 spells CASSLGSGETQYF. DNA of the CDR3: TGCGCCAGCAGCTTGGGGTCGGGGGAGACCCAGTACTTC.

The V call is TRBV7-9, the J call TRBJ1-3; TRBD1 matches 8 bases. Looked up from germline, CDR1 is SEHNR and CDR2 is FQNEAQ (reference sequence). V lost 7 bases to trimming and J lost 1 base; unmatched junction nucleotides: 3. The CDR3 runs 14 residues. CDR3 amino acids: CASTRTGSGNTIYF. For the CDR3, the DNA is TGTGCCAGCACTCGGACAGGGTCTGGAAACACCATATATTTT. Together with reference TRBV7-9 and TRBJ1-3, the CDR3 gives the full variable domain: DTGVSQNPRHKITKRGQNVTFRCDPISEHNRLYWYRQTLGQGPEFLTYFQNEAQLEKSRLLSDRFSAERPKGSFSTLEIQRTEQGDSAMYLCASTRTGSGNTIYFGEGSWLTVV.

The gene calls are TRBV6-6 and TRBJ2-1; 11 nucleotides match TRBD2. CDR3 length equals 15 residues. The germline V gene encodes CDR1 MNHNY and CDR2 SVGAGI (reference sequence). V trimming: 4 bases; J trimming: 9 bases; junction bases outside the gene matches: 8. CDR3 residues: CASSLPTSGAIEQFF. The CDR3 DNA is TGTGCCAGCAGTTTACCGACTAGCGGGGCAATTGAGCAGTTCTTC.

V gene TRBV7-2 combines with J gene TRBJ2-1; 7 bases match TRBD2. Germline V CDR1 and CDR2: SGHTA, FQGNSA. Losses at the gene ends were 1 base for V and 9 bases for J; bases not matched to a gene: 15. This CDR3 has 17 residues. The CDR3 is CASSLVNGGVSGTEQFF. CDR3 nucleotides: TGTGCCAGCAGCTTAGTCAATGGGGGGGTATCTGGGACTGAGCAGTTCTTC. Filled out from reference TRBV7-2 and TRBJ2-1, the complete variable domain reads GAGVSQSPSNKVTEKGKDVELRCDPISGHTALYWYRQSLGQGLEFLIYFQGNSAPDKSGLPSDRFSAERTGGSVSTLTIQRTQQEDSAVYLCASSLVNGGVSGTEQFFGPGTRLTVL.